This T cell receptor (beta chain) comes out of a study of CD8 T cells in ankylosing spondylitis. Study-level findings and limits: Ankylosing spondylitis blood appeared to be characterized by a TCR beta motif of eight highly homologous variants.

A quantitative 5'-RACE method, one with molecular barcodes, was used to make TCR beta libraries. MiXCR, applied by TCRdb to the 5' RACE reads, yields one record per CDR3 protein. The table lists about 840,000 distinct CDR3 sequences, approximately 10% of them singletons. Comment on this clonotype: What it binds is unknown.

J gave up 2 bases and V 5 bases, and 6 bases lay outside the gene matches. Germline CDR1 SGHNT, CDR2 YENEEA. CDR3 length equals 15 residues. The sample taken for sequencing was blood, either unsorted or a sorted T cell fraction (not recorded which). The TCR originated in a male donor with ankylosing spondylitis. This chain uses TRBV11-3 with TRBJ2-3, with 8 bases lining up with TRBD2. The CDR3 DNA follows: TGTGCCAGCAGCCGGGGGGGACCTACCACAGATACGCAGTATTTT. Amino acid sequence: CASSRGGPTTDTQYF.